The next 9 T cell receptor beta chains were all read from a single sample in a study of CD8+CD57+ T cells in acquired aplastic anemia. Both TCR beta VDJ combination and CDR3 sequence profiling were carried out. Genomic DNA was the template for this profiling. TCRdb re-derived calls from the reads in MiXCR, one entry per CDR3 protein. The table shows 60,000 to 75,000 distinct CDR3 sequences, with about 50% occurring only once. The sequencing sample was made of sorted CD4+, CD8+, or CD8+CD57+ T cells (not recorded which) from PBMCs. Receptors were obtained from a human donor in good health, serving as a control.

Ten or more counts support this clonotype. The chain recombines TRBV3-1 with TRBJ2-3; D uncertain. The germline gives CDR1 LGHDT, CDR2 YNNKEL (reference sequence). The V end was cut by 0 bases, the J end by 7 bases, with 14 bases between. This CDR3 contains 15 residues. The CDR3 region has the DNA TGTGCCAGCAGCCAAGATGCGAAGGCCGGTTATACGCAGTATTTT. Translated: CASSQDAKAGYTQYF.

This clonotype was observed at least ten times. The chain carries TRBV9 and TRBJ2-3; D not certain. V gave up 4 bases and J gave up 4 bases, with 13 bases separating them. Per germline, CDR1 SGDLS and CDR2 YYNGEE. The CDR3 runs 14 residues. This chain's CDR3 is CASSLPSASDTQYF. The CDR3 region has the DNA TGTGCCAGCAGCCTCCCCTCAGCCTCAGATACGCAGTATTTT. Using reference TRBV9 and TRBJ2-3 for the parts outside the CDR3, the full variable domain is DSGVTQTPKHLITATGQRVTLRCSPRSGDLSVYWYQQSLDQGLQFLIQYYNGEERAKGNILERFSAQQFPDLHSELNLSSLELGDSALYFCASSLPSASDTQYFGPGTRLTVL.

In its sample, this clonotype ranks as medium-sized. This chain uses TRBV29-1 with TRBJ2-7; D perhaps matches TRBD1 (5 bases). V gave up 7 bases and J gave up 2 bases, with 18 bases separating them. The CDR3 spans 14 residues. Germline assignment: CDR1 SQVTM and CDR2 ANQGSEA. The CDR3 protein is CSAVGQSIPYEQYF. The DNA of the CDR3 is TGCAGCGCTGTGGGGCAGTCCATCCCCTACGAGCAGTACTTC.

CDR3 residues: CASRHRLAGGANYGYTF. The DNA of the CDR3 is TGTGCCAGCAGGCACCGACTAGCGGGGGGGGCTAACTATGGCTACACCTTC. The rearrangement uses TRBV12-3 or TRBV12-4 and TRBJ1-2; tentative D call: TRBD1 (5 bases). The CDR3 runs 17 residues. Trimming took off 6 bases at V and 0 bases at J, with 20 bases between the two ends.

A single count supports this clonotype. The chain couples TRBV24-1 to TRBJ1-3; D gene unclear. The V end was cut by 5 bases, the J end by 0 bases, with 16 bases between. The CDR3 is made up of 17 amino acids. The germline V gene encodes CDR1 KGHDR and CDR2 SFDVKD. Here the CDR3 reads CATSGTDGFLSGNTIYF. DNA for the CDR3: TGTGCCACCAGTGGGACGGATGGCTTTCTCTCTGGAAACACCATATATTTT.

The chain combines TRBV5-1 with TRBJ2-5; maybe TRBD1 (5 bases). The CDR3 runs 16 residues. Trimming stripped 4 bases from V and 0 bases from J, with 16 bases between. Germline assignment: CDR1 SGHRS and CDR2 YFSETQ. CDR3 in DNA: TGCGCCAGCAGCGAAGACGACAGCTTCAACCAAGAGACCCAGTACTTC. Protein sequence: CASSEDDSFNQETQYF.

This rearrangement joins TRBV19 to TRBJ2-5, with a weak D call TRBD2 (6 bases). V lost 11 bases and J lost 5, with 33 bases in between. This CDR3 has 18 residues. CDR1 LNHDA and CDR2 SQIVND come from the germline V gene (reference sequence). The CDR3 sequence: CAWSHSQSGGVNFETQYF. DNA of the CDR3: TGTGCCTGGTCCCATTCCCAAAGTGGAGGGGTGAATTTCGAGACCCAGTACTTC.

This clonotype was seen many times. This chain uses TRBV9 with TRBJ1-6, with D possibly being TRBD1 (5 bases). Germline CDR1 SGDLS, CDR2 YYNGEE. The CDR3 length is 16 residues. V was pared by 4 bases and J by 7 bases, with 18 bases between. CDR3 residues: CASSSSWGGENSPLHF. DNA for the CDR3: TGTGCCAGCAGCTCTAGCTGGGGGGGGGAGAATTCACCCCTCCACTTT.

This clonotype was counted ten times or more. The chain employs TRBV20-1 and TRBJ1-1; D is perhaps TRBD1 (5 bases). The CDR3 has 13 residues. The germline V gene encodes CDR1 DFQATT and CDR2 SNEGSKA (reference sequence). V lost 3 bases and J 6 bases, leaving 14 bases between the germline ends. The DNA for the CDR3 is TGCAGTGCTAGTTACGGGGCCCAGGCTGAAGCTTTCTTT. The encoded protein is CSASYGAQAEAFF.